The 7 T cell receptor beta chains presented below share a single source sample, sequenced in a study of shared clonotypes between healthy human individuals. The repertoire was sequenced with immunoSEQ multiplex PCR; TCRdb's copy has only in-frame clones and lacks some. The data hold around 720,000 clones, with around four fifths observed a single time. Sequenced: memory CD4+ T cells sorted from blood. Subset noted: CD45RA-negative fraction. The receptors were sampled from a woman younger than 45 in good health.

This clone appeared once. The CDR3 sequence is CSVDWGGRGVSEQFF. CDR3 nucleotide sequence: TGCAGCGTTGATTGGGGCGGAAGAGGGGTTAGTGAGCAGTTCTTC. The rearrangement links TRBV29-1 to TRBJ2-1, with D perhaps matching TRBD1 or TRBD2 (5 bases each). This CDR3 spans 15 amino acids. V was cut by 3 bases and J by 9 bases, with 21 bases left in between. CDR1 and CDR2 from the germline V gene are SQVTM and ANQGSEA.

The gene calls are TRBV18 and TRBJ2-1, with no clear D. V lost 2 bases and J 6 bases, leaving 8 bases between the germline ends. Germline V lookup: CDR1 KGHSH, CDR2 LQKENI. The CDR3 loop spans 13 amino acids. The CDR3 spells CASSPSASNEQFF. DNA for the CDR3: TGTGCCAGCTCACCATCGGCTTCCAATGAGCAGTTCTTC.

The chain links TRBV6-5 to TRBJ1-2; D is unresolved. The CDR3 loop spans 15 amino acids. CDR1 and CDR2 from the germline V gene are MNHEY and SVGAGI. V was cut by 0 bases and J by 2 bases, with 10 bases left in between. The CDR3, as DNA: TGTGCCAGCAGTTACTCTCAGGCCCAGAACTATGGCTACACCTTC. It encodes CASSYSQAQNYGYTF.

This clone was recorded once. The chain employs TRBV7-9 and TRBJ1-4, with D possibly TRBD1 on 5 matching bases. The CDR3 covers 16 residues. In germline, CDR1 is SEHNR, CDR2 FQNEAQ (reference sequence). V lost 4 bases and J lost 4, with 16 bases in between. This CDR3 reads CASSSNPGLGNEKLFF. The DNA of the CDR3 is TGTGCCAGCAGCTCTAATCCGGGACTGGGTAATGAAAAACTGTTTTTT.

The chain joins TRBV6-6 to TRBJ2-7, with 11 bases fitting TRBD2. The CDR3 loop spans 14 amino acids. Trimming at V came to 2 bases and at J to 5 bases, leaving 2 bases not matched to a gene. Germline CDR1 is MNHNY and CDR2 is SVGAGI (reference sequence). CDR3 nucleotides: TGTGCCAGCAGTTACACTAGCGGGAGAGACGAGCAGTACTTC. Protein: CASSYTSGRDEQYF.

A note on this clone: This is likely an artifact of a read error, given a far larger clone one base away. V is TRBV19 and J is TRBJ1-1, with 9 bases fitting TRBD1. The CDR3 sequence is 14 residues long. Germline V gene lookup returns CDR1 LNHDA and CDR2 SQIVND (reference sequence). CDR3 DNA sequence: TGTACCAGTAGTCTCGGACAGGGGATAGCTGAAGCTTTCTTT. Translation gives CTSSLGQGIAEAFF.

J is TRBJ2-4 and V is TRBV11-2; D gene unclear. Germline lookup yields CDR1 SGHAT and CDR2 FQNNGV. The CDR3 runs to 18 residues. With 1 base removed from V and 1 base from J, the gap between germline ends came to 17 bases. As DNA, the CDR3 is TGTGCCAGCAGCTTAGTCAGCCCCCCCGCTGGGGCCAAAAACATTCAGTACTTC. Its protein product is CASSLVSPPAGAKNIQYF.